These 30 T cell receptor beta chains came from one sample sequenced in a study of blood T cell repertoires in COVID-19. TCRdb's copy holds only in-frame clones and misses some; the assay was immunoSEQ multiplex PCR. The sample holds about 150,000 clones, approximately 88% seen once. The material sequenced was peripheral blood. The receptors come from a man in his sixties with active or convalescent COVID-19.

This chain connects TRBV11-2 to TRBJ2-7; no definite D call. Germline CDR1 SGHAT, CDR2 FQNNGV. The CDR3 consists of 13 residues. The germline V and J ends were trimmed by 0 bases and 7 bases, with 10 bases remaining between them. Here the CDR3 reads CASSLDRYGEQYF. The CDR3 DNA is TGTGCCAGCAGCTTAGATAGGTACGGGGAGCAGTACTTC.

This clone was seen only once. CDR3 sequence: CARRGLTFQETQYF. In DNA, the CDR3 is TGTGCCAGACGAGGACTGACCTTCCAAGAGACCCAGTACTTC. J is TRBJ2-5 and V is TRBV21-1; TRBD2, the table's D call, was not compared with the DNA. TRBV21-1 is an annotated pseudogene. This CDR3 is built from 14 residues.

The chain is built from TRBV6-4 and TRBJ1-2; D might be TRBD1 (6 bases). The germline V gene has CDR1 MRHNA and CDR2 SNTAGT. CDR3 length: 12 amino acids. V dropped 6 bases and J dropped 8 bases, with 13 bases sitting between them. The CDR3 DNA reads TGTGCCAGCAGGGGGGCCCAAAGCGGCTACACCTTC. It specifies CASRGAQSGYTF.

J is TRBJ2-7 and V is TRBV19, with 13 bases matching TRBD2. Per germline, CDR1 LNHDA and CDR2 SQIVND (reference sequence). There are 18 residues in the CDR3. V dropped 4 bases and J dropped 1; count of bases not matched to a gene: 10. In DNA form, the CDR3 reads TGTGCCAGTAGTAGATCCGGGACTAGCGGGACCCTATCCTACGAGCAGTACTTC. It is translated as CASSRSGTSGTLSYEQYF.

This clone was observed once. V and J are TRBV18 and TRBJ1-5; TRBD1 is a possible D gene (6 bases). V dropped 6 bases and J dropped 2 bases, with 11 bases sitting between them. This CDR3 is 14 amino acids long. Germline V gene lookup returns CDR1 KGHSH and CDR2 LQKENI. The CDR3 coding sequence is TGTGCCAGCTCGGAAGGGGGGGGCAATCAGCCCCAGCATTTT. This gives the protein CASSEGGGNQPQHF.

The rearrangement uses TRBV28 and TRBJ2-2; 9 nucleotides line up with TRBD1. Losses at the gene ends were 3 bases for V and 7 bases for J; bases not matched to a gene: 6. This CDR3 has 15 amino acids. Germline V CDR1 and CDR2: MDHEN, SYDVKM. CDR3 nucleotide sequence: TGTGCCAGCAGTTTCCTACAGGGGGCGAGCGGGGAGCTGTTTTTT. It codes for CASSFLQGASGELFF.

The chain carries TRBV10-2 and TRBJ1-1; 12 bases are a match to TRBD1. The CDR3 totals 16 residues. Per the germline V gene, CDR1 is WSHSY and CDR2 is SAAADI. With 6 bases clipped from V and 4 bases from J, the junction kept 9 bases outside the gene matches. CDR3 sequence reads: CASRPGQGALGTEAFF. CDR3 sequence (DNA): TGCGCCAGCAGGCCGGGACAGGGGGCGCTTGGCACTGAAGCTTTCTTT.

The V and J genes are TRBV6-4 and TRBJ2-3; TRBD1 matches 9 bases. Germline V gives CDR1 MRHNA, CDR2 SNTAGT. The CDR3 sequence is 15 residues long. Unmatched junction bases numbered 8, after V lost 6 bases and J lost 4 bases. The chain's CDR3 is CASSPGQGEADTQYF. DNA of the CDR3: TGTGCCAGCAGCCCGGGACAGGGAGAGGCAGATACGCAGTATTTT.

The chain is built from TRBV25-1 and TRBJ2-2; 7 bases align to TRBD2. The CDR3 sequence is 14 residues long. Per germline, CDR1 MGHDK and CDR2 SYGVNS. With 6 bases clipped from V and 7 bases from J, the junction kept 8 bases outside the gene matches. CDR3 nucleotide sequence: TGTGCCAGCAGAGGGCGGGAGTGGGGCGGGGAGCTGTTTTTT. Residues: CASRGREWGGELFF. Drawing the rest from reference TRBV25-1 and TRBJ2-2, the complete variable domain is EADIYQTPRYLVIGTGKKITLECSQTMGHDKMYWYQQDPGMELHLIHYSYGVNSTEKGDLSSESTVSRIRTEHFPLTLESARPSHTSQYLCASRGREWGGELFFGEGSRLTVL.

V and J are TRBV6-1 and TRBJ2-7; a possible D gene is TRBD2 (6 bases). Germline CDR1 MNHNS, CDR2 SASEGT. V was shortened by 2 bases and J by 3 bases, with 11 bases between the two germline ends. The CDR3 consists of 14 residues. The CDR3 nucleotides read TGTGCCAGCAGTGAATGGGTGGGACTCTACGAGCAGTACTTC. Its protein product is CASSEWVGLYEQYF.

The rearrangement links TRBV11-2 to TRBJ2-5; 7 bases match TRBD1. The V segment lost 3 bases and the J segment 4 bases; nucleotides outside the gene matches: 8. Germline CDR1 and CDR2: SGHAT and FQNNGV. This CDR3 comprises 15 residues. The CDR3 DNA reads as TGTGCCAGCAGCTTCCGGGACAGACCTTTAGAGACCCAGTACTTC. It codes for CASSFRDRPLETQYF.

The chain combines TRBV30 with TRBJ1-4; D may be TRBD1 (5 bases). The V end was cut by 1 base, the J end by 2 bases, with 8 bases between. Germline V gene data show CDR1 as GTSNPN and CDR2 as SVGIG (reference sequence). CDR3 length equals 14 residues. CDR3 DNA: TGTGCCTGGAGTGGGGCAGGGACTAATGAAAAACTGTTTTTT. It translates to CAWSGAGTNEKLFF.

Details on this clone: Other nucleotide sequences in the sample specify the same CDR3. The chain couples TRBV9 to TRBJ1-2, with 8 bases aligning to TRBD1. The length of the CDR3 is 15 residues. The junction had 8 bases not matched to a gene; V was cut back by 2 bases and J by 5 bases. Germline CDR1 SGDLS, CDR2 YYNGEE. The CDR3 nucleotides are TGTGCCAGCAGCGTCGGGGGGCAGGGGGCTTATGGCTACACCTTC. Protein: CASSVGGQGAYGYTF. The entire variable domain, with the rest obtained from reference TRBV9 and TRBJ1-2, is as follows: DSGVTQTPKHLITATGQRVTLRCSPRSGDLSVYWYQQSLDQGLQFLIQYYNGEERAKGNILERFSAQQFPDLHSELNLSSLELGDSALYFCASSVGGQGAYGYTFGSGTRLTVV.

The count of this clone is one. The chain recombines TRBV3-1 (or the pseudogene TRBV3-2) with TRBJ2-5, with a weak D call TRBD1 (6 bases). Germline lookup yields CDR1 LGHDT and CDR2 YNNKEL (reference sequence). CDR3 length: 16 amino acids. The V and J ends lost 5 bases and 2 bases respectively, with 18 bases between them. The CDR3 protein is CASSRGTASLQETQYF. CDR3 in DNA: TGTGCCAGCAGCAGGGGGACGGCGTCGCTTCAAGAGACCCAGTACTTC.

The chain is built from TRBV4-2 and TRBJ1-4; D call uncertain. Trimming removed 4 bases at V and 3 bases at J, with 12 bases between. CDR1 is LGHNA and CDR2 is YNFKEQ in the germline V gene. The CDR3 is 15 residues long. DNA of the CDR3: TGTGCCAGCAGCCTAAGTCGTAGCTCTAATGAAAAACTGTTTTTT. Its translation: CASSLSRSSNEKLFF.

DNA for the CDR3: TGTGCCAGTGGCCGGACTGGGCAGAACAATCAGCCCCAGCATTTT. Amino acids: CASGRTGQNNQPQHF. The rearrangement links TRBV19 to TRBJ1-5; D is unclear. The V and J ends lost 8 bases and 3 bases respectively, with 17 bases between them. The germline V gene encodes CDR1 LNHDA and CDR2 SQIVND (reference sequence). The CDR3 is 15 amino acids.

V and J are TRBV10-2 and TRBJ2-7, with 7 bases lining up with TRBD1. This CDR3 is 15 amino acids long. V lost 1 base to trimming and J lost 2 bases; unmatched junction nucleotides: 5. CDR1 and CDR2 from the germline V gene are WSHSY and SAAADI. The CDR3 spells CASSEYAGGTYEQYF. CDR3 DNA: TGCGCCAGCAGTGAGTATGCAGGGGGAACCTACGAGCAGTACTTC.

The chain joins TRBV12-3 or TRBV12-4 to TRBJ2-2, with D tentatively TRBD1 (6 bases). Trimming stripped 4 bases from V and 6 bases from J, with 9 bases between. The CDR3 is 13 amino acids. The CDR3 region is CASSSGQPGELFF. The CDR3 region has the DNA TGTGCCAGCAGTTCTGGACAGCCCGGGGAGCTGTTTTTT.

This clone was seen more than once but under ten times. The V gene is TRBV9, the J gene TRBJ1-2; tentative D call: TRBD1 (5 bases). V was trimmed by 7 bases and J by 2 bases, leaving 27 bases between them. The germline gives CDR1 SGDLS, CDR2 YYNGEE. The CDR3 covers 18 residues. CDR3 amino acids: CASPHNSGEASRNYGYTF. The CDR3 DNA reads as TGTGCCAGCCCCCATAACTCGGGGGAAGCGTCTCGCAACTATGGCTACACCTTC.

This chain connects TRBV7-2 to TRBJ2-7; no firm D call. Trimming removed 5 bases from V and 6 bases from J, with 17 bases in between. This CDR3 comprises 14 residues. The germline V gene encodes CDR1 SGHTA and CDR2 FQGNSA. CDR3 protein: CASSPVSVNSEQYF. As DNA, the CDR3 is TGTGCCAGCAGCCCCGTTTCTGTAAACAGCGAGCAGTACTTC.

The genes are TRBV5-1 and TRBJ2-7, with D perhaps matching TRBD1 (6 bases). The CDR3 consists of 16 residues. Trimming removed 4 bases at V and 5 bases at J, with 22 bases between. CDR1 is SGHRS and CDR2 is YFSETQ in the germline V gene. The CDR3 DNA reads TGCGCCAGCAGCGCCGGACAGTTAGGCCCTTCTAACGAGCAGTACTTC. Amino acid sequence: CASSAGQLGPSNEQYF.

The chain is built from TRBV28 and TRBJ1-1; 8 nucleotides align to TRBD1. This CDR3 is built from 14 residues. Germline V gene lookup returns CDR1 MDHEN and CDR2 SYDVKM. Trimming at V came to 6 bases and at J to 7 bases, leaving 10 bases not matched to a gene. The DNA for the CDR3 is TGTGCCAGCAGCATATCCCGGGACAGGCATGAAGCTTTCTTT. It translates to CASSISRDRHEAFF.

CDR3 loop: CASKKGGETEAFF. The CDR3 region has the DNA TGTGCCAGCAAAAAGGGAGGGGAAACTGAAGCTTTCTTT. The rearrangement links TRBV28 to TRBJ1-1; the D gene is possibly TRBD1 (5 bases). Germline CDR1 and CDR2: MDHEN and SYDVKM. The CDR3 is 13 residues long. Between the trimmed V and J ends, which lost 7 bases and 5 bases, there was a span of 14 bases.

This chain joins TRBV27 and TRBJ2-3; 13 positions agree with TRBD2. Trimming at V came to 4 bases and at J to 8 bases, leaving 12 bases not matched to a gene. This CDR3 has 17 amino acids. Per the germline V gene, CDR1 is MNHEY and CDR2 is SMNVEV (reference sequence). Written as DNA, the CDR3 is TGTGCCAGCAGTTCCCTTACTGGACTAGCGGGAGCTCGTACGCAGTATTTT. Protein: CASSSLTGLAGARTQYF.

In this sample, this clone turned up a few times. One end of the junction is discordant with germline, which a read error may explain. The CDR3 DNA is TGCAGCGTTGAACTGGGCAGACCGTCCTCCGAGCAGTACTTC. As protein: CSVELGRPSSEQYF. The rearrangement uses TRBV29-1 and TRBJ2-7; D gene unclear. Looked up from germline, CDR1 is SQVTM and CDR2 is ANQGSEA. This CDR3 contains 14 residues.

The sample holds one count of this clone. The gene calls are TRBV2 and TRBJ2-7; 9 nucleotides align to TRBD1. CDR1 SNHLY and CDR2 FYNNEI come from the germline V gene. J lost 3 bases, V lost 5 bases, and 5 bases had no gene match. The CDR3 extends over 14 amino acids. In DNA form, the CDR3 reads TGTGCCAGCAGTAGTCGACAGGGGGTCTACGAGCAGTACTTC. It encodes CASSSRQGVYEQYF.

The CDR3 sequence: CASSSRFNEKLFF. CDR3 in DNA: TGTGCCAGCAGTTCCAGGTTTAATGAAAAACTGTTTTTT. The genes are TRBV6-5 and TRBJ1-4; D is unresolved. Per the germline V gene, CDR1 is MNHEY and CDR2 is SVGAGI. The CDR3 is 13 amino acids. V was pared by 4 bases and J by 4 bases, with 7 bases between.

This chain links TRBV28 with TRBJ2-4, with a tentative D call TRBD2 (5 bases). CDR1 and CDR2 (germline): MDHEN, SYDVKM. The germline V and J ends were trimmed by 1 base and 0 bases, with 10 bases remaining between them. There are 16 residues in the CDR3. The DNA for the CDR3 is TGTGCCAGCAGTTTATCGGACGGACTAGCCAAAAACATTCAGTACTTC. It codes for CASSLSDGLAKNIQYF.

The rearrangement uses TRBV7-9 and TRBJ1-5; weak D call: TRBD1 (5 bases). V shed 2 bases and J shed 2 bases, with 16 bases lying between them. This CDR3 contains 17 residues. The V gene's germline CDR1 is SEHNR and CDR2 FQNEAQ (reference sequence). The CDR3 sequence is CASSLTAGSVGNQPQHF. CDR3 in DNA: TGTGCCAGCAGCTTAACGGCAGGGTCGGTGGGCAATCAGCCCCAGCATTTT.

The genes are TRBV5-8 and TRBJ2-3, with 9 bases identical to TRBD2. V shed 4 bases, J shed 2 bases, and the junction held 8 bases outside the gene matches. The CDR3 is made up of 16 amino acids. Germline V CDR1 and CDR2: SGHTS, YDEGEE. For the CDR3, the DNA is TGTGCCAGCAGCCCCCGGGGGACTAGCTTCACAGATACGCAGTATTTT. It codes for CASSPRGTSFTDTQYF.